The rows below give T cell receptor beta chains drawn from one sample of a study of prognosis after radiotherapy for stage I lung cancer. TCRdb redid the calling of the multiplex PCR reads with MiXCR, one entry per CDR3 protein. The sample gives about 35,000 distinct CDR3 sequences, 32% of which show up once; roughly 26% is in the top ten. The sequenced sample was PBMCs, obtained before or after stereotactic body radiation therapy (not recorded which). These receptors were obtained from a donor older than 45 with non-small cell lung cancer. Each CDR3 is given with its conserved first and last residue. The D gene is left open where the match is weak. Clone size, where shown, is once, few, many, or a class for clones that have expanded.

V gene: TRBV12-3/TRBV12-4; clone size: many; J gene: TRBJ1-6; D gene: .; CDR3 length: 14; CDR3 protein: CASSPGRNNSPLHF; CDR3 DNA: TGTGCCAGCAGTCCCGGGAGAAATAATTCACCCCTCCACTTT
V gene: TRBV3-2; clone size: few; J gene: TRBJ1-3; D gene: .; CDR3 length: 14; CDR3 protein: CASSGLLSGNTIYF; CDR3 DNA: TGTGCCAGCAGTGGTTTACTCTCTGGAAACACCATATATTTT
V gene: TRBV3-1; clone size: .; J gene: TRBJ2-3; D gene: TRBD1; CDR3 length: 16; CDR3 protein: CASSQTKGQGTDTQYF; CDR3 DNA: TGTGCCAGCAGCCAGACGAAAGGACAGGGTACAGATACGCAGTATTTT
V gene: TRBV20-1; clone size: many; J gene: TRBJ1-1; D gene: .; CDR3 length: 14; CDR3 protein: CSARVEQGYTEAFF; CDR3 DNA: TGCAGTGCTAGGGTAGAACAAGGTTACACTGAAGCTTTCTTT
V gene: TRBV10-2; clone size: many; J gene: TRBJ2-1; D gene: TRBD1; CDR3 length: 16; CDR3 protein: CASSQTTGTGRKEQFF; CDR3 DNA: TGCGCCAGCAGTCAAACTACCGGGACAGGTCGAAAAGAGCAGTTCTTC
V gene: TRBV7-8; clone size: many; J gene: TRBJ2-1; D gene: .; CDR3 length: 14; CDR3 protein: CASSRLSSYNEQFF; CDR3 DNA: TGTGCCAGCAGCCGATTGAGCTCCTACAATGAGCAGTTCTTC
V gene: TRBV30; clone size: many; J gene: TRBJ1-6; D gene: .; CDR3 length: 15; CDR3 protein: CAWAAGQMDNSPLHF; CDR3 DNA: TGTGCCTGGGCTGCGGGCCAGATGGATAATTCACCCCTCCACTTT
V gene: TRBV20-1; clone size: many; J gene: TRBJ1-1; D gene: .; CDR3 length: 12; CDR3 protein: CSANQGPTEAFF; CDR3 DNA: TGCAGTGCTAACCAGGGGCCCACTGAAGCTTTCTTT
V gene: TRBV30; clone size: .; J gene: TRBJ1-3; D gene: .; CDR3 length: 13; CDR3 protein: CAWGHGSGNTIYF; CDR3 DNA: TGTGCCTGGGGACACGGATCTGGAAACACCATATATTTT
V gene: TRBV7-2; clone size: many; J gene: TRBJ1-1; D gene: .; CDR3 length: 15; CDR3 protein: CASRFHGTVNTEAFF; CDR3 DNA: TGTGCCAGCAGATTTCATGGGACGGTGAACACTGAAGCTTTCTTT
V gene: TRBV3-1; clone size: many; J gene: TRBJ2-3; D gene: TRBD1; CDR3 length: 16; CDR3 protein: CASSPTGTGVPDTQYF; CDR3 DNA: TGTGCCAGCAGCCCGACCGGGACAGGGGTCCCAGATACGCAGTATTTT
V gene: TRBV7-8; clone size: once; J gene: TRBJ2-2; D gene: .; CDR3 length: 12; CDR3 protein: CASSYNTGELFF; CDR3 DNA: TGTGCCAGCAGTTATAACACCGGGGAGCTGTTTTTT
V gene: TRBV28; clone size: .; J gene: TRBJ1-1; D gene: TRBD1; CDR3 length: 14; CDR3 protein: CASRTGMRRTEAFF; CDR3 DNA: TGTGCCAGCAGGACAGGGATGAGGCGGACTGAAGCTTTCTTT
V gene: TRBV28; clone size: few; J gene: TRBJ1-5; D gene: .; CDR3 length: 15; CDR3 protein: CASSQNRARSQPQHF; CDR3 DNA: TGTGCCAGCAGTCAGAACAGGGCTAGGAGTCAGCCCCAGCATTTT
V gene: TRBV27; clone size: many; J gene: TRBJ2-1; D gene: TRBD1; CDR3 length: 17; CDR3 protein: CASRFTGGSPSYNEQFF; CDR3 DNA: TGTGCCAGCAGATTTACAGGGGGCTCTCCCTCCTACAATGAGCAGTTCTTC
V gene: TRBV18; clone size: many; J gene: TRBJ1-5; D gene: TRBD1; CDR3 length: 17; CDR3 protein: CASSLTGTGDGNQPQHF; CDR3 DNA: TGTGCCAGCTCACTAACCGGGACAGGGGACGGCAATCAGCCCCAGCATTTT
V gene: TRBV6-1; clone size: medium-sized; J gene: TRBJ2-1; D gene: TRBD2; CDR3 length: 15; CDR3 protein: CASSRRVGGGNEQFF; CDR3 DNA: TGTGCCAGCAGCCGTAGGGTGGGGGGAGGGAATGAGCAGTTCTTC
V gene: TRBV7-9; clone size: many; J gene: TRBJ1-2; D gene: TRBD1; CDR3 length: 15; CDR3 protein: CASSYQPGGFTGYTF; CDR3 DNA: TGTGCCAGCAGCTATCAACCAGGGGGGTTTACGGGCTACACCTTC
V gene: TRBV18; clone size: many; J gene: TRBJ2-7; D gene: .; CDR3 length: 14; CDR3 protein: CASSPIDKTYEQYF; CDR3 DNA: TGTGCCAGCTCCCCGATAGACAAAACCTACGAGCAGTACTTC
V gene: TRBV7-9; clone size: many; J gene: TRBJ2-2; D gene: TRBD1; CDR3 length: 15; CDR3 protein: CASSLRQGNTGELFF; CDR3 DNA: TGTGCCAGCAGCTTACGACAGGGGAACACCGGGGAGCTGTTTTTT
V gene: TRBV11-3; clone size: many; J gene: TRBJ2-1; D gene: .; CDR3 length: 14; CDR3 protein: CASSGGRGNNEQFF; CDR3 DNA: TGTGCCAGCAGCGGCGGGCGGGGCAACAATGAGCAGTTCTTC
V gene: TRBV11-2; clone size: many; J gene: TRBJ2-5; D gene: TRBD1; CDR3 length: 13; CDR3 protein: CASSTTGVETQYF; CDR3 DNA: TGTGCCAGCAGCACCACAGGGGTGGAGACCCAGTACTTC
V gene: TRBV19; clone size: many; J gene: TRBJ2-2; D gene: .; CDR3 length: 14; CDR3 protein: CASKETQNTGELFF; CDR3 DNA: TGTGCCAGTAAGGAGACTCAGAACACCGGGGAGCTGTTTTTT
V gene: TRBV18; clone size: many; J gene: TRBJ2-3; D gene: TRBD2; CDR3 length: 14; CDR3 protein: CASSPSSGGSAQYF; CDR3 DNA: TGTGCCAGCTCACCCTCTAGCGGGGGGTCGGCGCAGTATTTT
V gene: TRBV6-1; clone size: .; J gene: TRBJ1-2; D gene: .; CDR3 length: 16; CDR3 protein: CTSSPRTGESNYGYTF; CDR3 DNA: TGTACCAGCAGTCCTAGGACGGGGGAATCTAACTATGGCTACACCTTC
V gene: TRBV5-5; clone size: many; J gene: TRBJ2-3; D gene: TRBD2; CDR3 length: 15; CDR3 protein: CASSSRSGGTDTQYF; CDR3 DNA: TGTGCCAGCAGCTCCCGGAGCGGGGGCACAGATACGCAGTATTTT
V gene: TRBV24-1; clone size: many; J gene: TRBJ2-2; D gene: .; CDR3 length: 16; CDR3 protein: CATSDSTGSNTGELFF; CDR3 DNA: TGTGCCACCAGTGATTCCACAGGGTCGAACACCGGGGAGCTGTTTTTT
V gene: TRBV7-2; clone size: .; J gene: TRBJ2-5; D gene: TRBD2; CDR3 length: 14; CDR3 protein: CASSSTSGGETQYF; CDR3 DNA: TGTGCCAGCAGCTCGACTAGCGGGGGGGAGACCCAGTACTTC
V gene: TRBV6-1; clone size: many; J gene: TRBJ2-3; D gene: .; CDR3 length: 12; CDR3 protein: CASSTWSGPQYF; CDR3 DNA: TGTGCCAGCAGTACGTGGTCGGGCCCCCAGTATTTT
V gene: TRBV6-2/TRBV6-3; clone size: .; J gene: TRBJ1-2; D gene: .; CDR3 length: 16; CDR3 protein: CASSYTRTGAGYVYTF; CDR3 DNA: TGTGCCAGCAGTTACACCAGAACAGGTGCCGGCTATGTCTACACCTTC
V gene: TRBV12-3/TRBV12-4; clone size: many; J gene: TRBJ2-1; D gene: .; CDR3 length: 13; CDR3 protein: CASSFGPADEQFF; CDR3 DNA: TGTGCCAGCAGTTTCGGGCCCGCGGATGAGCAGTTCTTC
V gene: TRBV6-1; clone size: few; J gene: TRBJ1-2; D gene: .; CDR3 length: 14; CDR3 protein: CASSEKGTYYGYTF; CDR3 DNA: TGTGCCAGCAGTGAAAAGGGGACTTACTATGGCTACACCTTC
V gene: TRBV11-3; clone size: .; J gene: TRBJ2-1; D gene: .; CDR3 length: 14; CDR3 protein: CASSHMEAYNEQFF; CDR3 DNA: TGTGCCAGCAGTCACATGGAAGCCTACAATGAGCAGTTCTTC
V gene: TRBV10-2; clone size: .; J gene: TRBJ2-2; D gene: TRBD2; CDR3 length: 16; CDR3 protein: CASSERGRALTGELFF; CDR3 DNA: TGCGCCAGCAGTGAGCGCGGGAGGGCCTTGACCGGGGAGCTGTTTTTT
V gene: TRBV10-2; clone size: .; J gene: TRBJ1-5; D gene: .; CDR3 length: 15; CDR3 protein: CASSYHRGRGQPQHF; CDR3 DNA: TGCGCCAGCAGTTATCATAGGGGTCGCGGTCAGCCCCAGCATTTT
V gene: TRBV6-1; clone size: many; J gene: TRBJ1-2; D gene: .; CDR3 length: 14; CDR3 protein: CASSADRSRNGYTF; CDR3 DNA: TGTGCCAGCAGTGCCGACAGGAGCCGGAATGGCTACACCTTC
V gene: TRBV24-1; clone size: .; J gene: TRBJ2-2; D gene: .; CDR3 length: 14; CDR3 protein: CATSVRGQSGELFF; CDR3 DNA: TGTGCCACCAGTGTTCGGGGGCAGTCCGGGGAGCTGTTTTTT
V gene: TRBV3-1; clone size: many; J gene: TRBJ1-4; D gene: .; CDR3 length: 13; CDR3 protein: CASSSGVEEKLFF; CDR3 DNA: TGTGCCAGCAGTTCAGGGGTAGAGGAAAAACTGTTTTTT
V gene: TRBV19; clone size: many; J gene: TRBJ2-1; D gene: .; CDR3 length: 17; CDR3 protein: CASSMGSFVGGKIEQFF; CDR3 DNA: TGTGCCAGTAGTATGGGCTCGTTCGTGGGGGGAAAGATAGAGCAGTTCTTC
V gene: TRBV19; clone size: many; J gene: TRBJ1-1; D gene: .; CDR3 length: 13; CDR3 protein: CASSIVGRTEAFF; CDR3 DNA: TGTGCCAGTAGTATAGTGGGCAGAACTGAAGCTTTCTTT
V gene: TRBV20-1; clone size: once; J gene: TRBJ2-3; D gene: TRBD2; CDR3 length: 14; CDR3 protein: CSARGTSGSDTQYF; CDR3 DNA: TGCAGTGCTAGAGGCACTAGCGGGTCAGATACGCAGTATTTT
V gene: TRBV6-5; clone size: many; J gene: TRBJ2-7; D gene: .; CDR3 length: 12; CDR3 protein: CASSYLGSEQYF; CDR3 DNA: TGTGCCAGCAGTTACTTAGGGTCCGAGCAGTACTTC
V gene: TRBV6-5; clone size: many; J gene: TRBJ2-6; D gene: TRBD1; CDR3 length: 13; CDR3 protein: CASSWTGGNVLTF; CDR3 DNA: TGTGCCAGCAGTTGGACAGGTGGCAACGTCCTGACTTTC
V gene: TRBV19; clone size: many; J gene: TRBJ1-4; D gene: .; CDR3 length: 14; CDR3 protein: CASSIQGPNEKLFF; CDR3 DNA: TGTGCCAGTAGTATTCAGGGGCCTAATGAAAAACTGTTTTTT
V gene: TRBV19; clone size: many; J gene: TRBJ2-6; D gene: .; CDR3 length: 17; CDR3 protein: CASSIMVQAGGANVLTF; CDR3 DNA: TGTGCCAGTAGTATAATGGTGCAGGCTGGTGGGGCCAACGTCCTGACTTTC
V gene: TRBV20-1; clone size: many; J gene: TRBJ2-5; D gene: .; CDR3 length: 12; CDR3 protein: CSARAIQETQYF; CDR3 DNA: TGCAGTGCTAGGGCGATCCAAGAGACCCAGTACTTC
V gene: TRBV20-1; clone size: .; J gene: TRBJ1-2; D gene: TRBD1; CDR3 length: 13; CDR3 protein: CSARTGPKYGYTF; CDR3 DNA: TGCAGTGCCCGGACAGGGCCAAAATATGGCTACACATTC